This T cell receptor (beta chain) originates from a study of blood T cells in healthy people across ages. This CDR3 spans 16 amino acids. V gave up 1 base and J gave up 1 base, with 13 bases separating them. CDR1 and CDR2 from the germline V gene are SEHNR and FQNEAQ (reference sequence). The authors ran a second PCR of 7 to 11 cycles using a sample-barcoded 5' primer and a J-beta primer mix. TCRdb redid the calling of the 5' RACE reads with MiXCR, one entry per CDR3 protein. The table records 1.5 million to 2 million distinct CDR3 sequences, around 50% of them present only once. The sequencing sample was made of blood. The rearrangement uses TRBV7-9 and TRBJ1-1; D gene unclear. This clonotype was obtained from a woman in her forties in good health. The CDR3 bases are TGTGCCAGCAGCTTAGTTGGGGTCGCCGCGAACACTGAAGCTTTCTTT. Protein sequence: CASSLVGVAANTEAFF. Supplemented by reference TRBV7-9 and TRBJ1-1, the full variable domain reads DTGVSQNPRHKITKRGQNVTFRCDPISEHNRLYWYRQTLGQGPEFLTYFQNEAQLEKSRLLSDRFSAERPKGSFSTLEIQRTEQGDSAMYLCASSLVGVAANTEAFFGQGTRLTVV.